Shown below are 6 T cell receptor beta chains from a single sample sequenced in a study of naive and memory T cell subsets. Two oligonucleotides, mixed equimolar, formed the beta constant-region primer covering TRBC1 and TRBC2. TCRdb re-called the UMI-ligation and nested PCR reads through MiXCR, storing one row per CDR3 protein. The sample holds 120,000 to 150,000 distinct CDR3 sequences, about 17% seen once. Specimen: naive CD4+ T cells from blood. Receptor source: a human donor in good health.

This sequence joins TRBV28 and TRBJ2-3, with TRBD2 matching 9 bases. CDR1 MDHEN and CDR2 SYDVKM come from the germline V gene. V lost 6 bases to trimming and J lost 4 bases; unmatched junction nucleotides: 8. CDR3 size: 15 residues. The CDR3 reads CASRLAGASPDTQYF. The CDR3 nucleotides read TGTGCCAGCAGGTTAGCGGGAGCCTCGCCAGATACGCAGTATTTT.

This clonotype was counted only a few times. The chain combines TRBV30 with TRBJ2-7; 8 bases are shared with TRBD1. The V gene end was trimmed by 3 bases and the J gene end by 1 base; junction bases not matched to a gene: 5. The CDR3 covers 14 residues. Germline assignment: CDR1 GTSNPN and CDR2 SVGIG (reference sequence). The DNA for the CDR3 is TGTGCCTGGAGGGAACGGGACAGGTCCTACGAGCAGTACTTC. Encoded protein: CAWRERDRSYEQYF.

This clonotype was seen only once. V gene TRBV19 combines with J gene TRBJ1-2; TRBD1 agrees at 8 bases. The CDR3 covers 13 residues. CDR1 is LNHDA and CDR2 is SQIVND in the germline V gene (reference sequence). With V trimmed by 7 bases and J by 5 bases, 6 bases remained unmatched. In DNA form, the CDR3 reads TGTGCCAGTACAGGGGGCGCACGATATGGCTACACCTTC. This encodes CASTGGARYGYTF.

The chain combines TRBV6-5 with TRBJ2-1, with D possibly called TRBD1 or TRBD2 (5 bases each). The length of the CDR3 is 14 residues. Germline CDR1 MNHEY, CDR2 SVGAGI. Trimming took 5 bases from V and 5 from J, leaving 13 bases between them. The CDR3: CASSRDGANNEQFF. The CDR3 DNA is TGTGCCAGCAGTCGGGACGGAGCCAACAATGAGCAGTTCTTC.

The chain links TRBV5-4 to TRBJ2-7, with D perhaps matching TRBD2 (6 bases). The CDR3 sequence is 16 residues long. Germline V gene sequence: CDR1 SGHNT, CDR2 YYREEE (reference sequence). V lost 4 bases, J lost 0 bases, and 17 bases lay in between. The CDR3 nucleotides read TGTGCCAGCAGCCTCTACGGAGGGGCGAGCTCCTACGAGCAGTACTTC. It specifies CASSLYGGASSYEQYF.

The gene calls are TRBV20-1 and TRBJ2-7; D is uncertain. Looked up from germline, CDR1 is DFQATT and CDR2 is SNEGSKA (reference sequence). This CDR3 spans 15 amino acids. V was trimmed by 0 bases and J by 3 bases, leaving 15 bases between them. The CDR3 reads CSARDSVGRNYEQYF. The CDR3 DNA follows: TGCAGTGCTAGAGATTCGGTAGGACGCAACTACGAGCAGTACTTC.